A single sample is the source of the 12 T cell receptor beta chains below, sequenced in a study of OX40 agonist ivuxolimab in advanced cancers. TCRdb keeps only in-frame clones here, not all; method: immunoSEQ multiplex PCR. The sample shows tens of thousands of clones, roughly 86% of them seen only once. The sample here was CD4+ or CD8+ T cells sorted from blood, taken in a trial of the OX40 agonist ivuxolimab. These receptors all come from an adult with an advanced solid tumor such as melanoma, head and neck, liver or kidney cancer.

CDR3 bases: TGCAGCGTTGAAGATGGCGTGTCCTACGAGCAGTACTTC. Protein: CSVEDGVSYEQYF. The gene calls are TRBV29-1 and TRBJ2-7; D unresolved. This CDR3 is 13 amino acids long. Germline CDR1 and CDR2: SQVTM and ANQGSEA. The germline V and J ends were trimmed by 0 bases and 1 base, with 7 bases remaining between them.

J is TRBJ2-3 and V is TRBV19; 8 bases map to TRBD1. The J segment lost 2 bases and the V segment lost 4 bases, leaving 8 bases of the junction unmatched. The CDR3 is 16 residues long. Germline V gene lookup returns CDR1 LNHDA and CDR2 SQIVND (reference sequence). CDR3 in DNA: TGTGCCAGTAGTACACTAACGGGACAGGACACAGATACGCAGTATTTT. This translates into CASSTLTGQDTDTQYF.

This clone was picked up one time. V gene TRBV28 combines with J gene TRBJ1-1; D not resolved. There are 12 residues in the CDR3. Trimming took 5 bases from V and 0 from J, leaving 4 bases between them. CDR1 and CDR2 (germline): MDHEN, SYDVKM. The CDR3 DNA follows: TGTGCCAGCAGTCGAATGAACACTGAAGCTTTCTTT. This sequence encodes CASSRMNTEAFF.

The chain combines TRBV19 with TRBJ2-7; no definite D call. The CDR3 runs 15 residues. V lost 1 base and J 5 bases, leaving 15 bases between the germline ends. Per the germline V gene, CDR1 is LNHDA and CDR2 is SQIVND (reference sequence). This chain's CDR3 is CASSIAGRSRNEQYF. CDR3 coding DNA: TGTGCCAGTAGTATAGCTGGCAGGTCCAGGAACGAGCAGTACTTC.

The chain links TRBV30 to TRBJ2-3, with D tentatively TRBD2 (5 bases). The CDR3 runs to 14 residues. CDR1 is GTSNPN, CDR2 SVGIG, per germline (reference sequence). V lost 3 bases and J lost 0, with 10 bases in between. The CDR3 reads CAWRIWTSTDTQYF. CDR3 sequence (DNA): TGTGCCTGGAGGATATGGACTAGCACAGATACGCAGTATTTT.

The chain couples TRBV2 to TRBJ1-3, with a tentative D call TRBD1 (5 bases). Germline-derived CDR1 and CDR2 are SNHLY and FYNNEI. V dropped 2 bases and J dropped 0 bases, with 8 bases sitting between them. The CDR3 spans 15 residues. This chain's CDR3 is CASSERGSSGNTIYF. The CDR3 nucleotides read TGTGCCAGCAGTGAACGGGGCAGCTCTGGAAACACCATATATTTT.

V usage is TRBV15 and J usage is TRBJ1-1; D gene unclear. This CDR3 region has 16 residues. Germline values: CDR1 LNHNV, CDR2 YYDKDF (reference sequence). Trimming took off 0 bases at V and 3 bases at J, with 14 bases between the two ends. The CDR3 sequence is CATSRDPNRPDTEAFF. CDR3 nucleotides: TGTGCCACCAGCAGAGATCCCAACCGACCGGACACTGAAGCTTTCTTT.

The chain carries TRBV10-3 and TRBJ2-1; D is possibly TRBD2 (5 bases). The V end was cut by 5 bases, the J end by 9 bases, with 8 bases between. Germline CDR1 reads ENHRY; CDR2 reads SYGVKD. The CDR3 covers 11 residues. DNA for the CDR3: TGTGCCATCAGTCAAGAGGGTGAGCAGTTCTTC. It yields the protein CAISQEGEQFF.

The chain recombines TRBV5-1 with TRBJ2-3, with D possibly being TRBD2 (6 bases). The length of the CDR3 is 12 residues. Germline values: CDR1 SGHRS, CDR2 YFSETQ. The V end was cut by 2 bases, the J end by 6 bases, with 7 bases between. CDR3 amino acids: CASSFREDTQYF. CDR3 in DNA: TGCGCCAGCAGCTTCCGGGAGGATACGCAGTATTTT. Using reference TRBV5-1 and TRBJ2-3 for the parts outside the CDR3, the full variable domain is KAGVTQTPRYLIKTRGQQVTLSCSPISGHRSVSWYQQTPGQGLQFLFEYFSETQRNKGNFPGRFSGRQFSNSRSEMNVSTLELGDSALYLCASSFREDTQYFGPGTRLTVL.

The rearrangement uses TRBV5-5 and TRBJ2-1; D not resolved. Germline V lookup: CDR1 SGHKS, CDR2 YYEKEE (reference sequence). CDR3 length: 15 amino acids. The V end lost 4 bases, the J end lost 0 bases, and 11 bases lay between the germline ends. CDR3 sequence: CASSHTTSSYNEQFF. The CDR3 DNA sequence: TGTGCCAGCAGCCACACTACCAGCTCCTACAATGAGCAGTTCTTC.

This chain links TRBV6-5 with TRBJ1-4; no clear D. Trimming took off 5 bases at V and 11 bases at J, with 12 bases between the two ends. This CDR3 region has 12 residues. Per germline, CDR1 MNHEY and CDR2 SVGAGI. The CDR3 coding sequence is TGTGCCAGCAGTCCCCCCACCGGGAAACTGTTTTTT. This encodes CASSPPTGKLFF.

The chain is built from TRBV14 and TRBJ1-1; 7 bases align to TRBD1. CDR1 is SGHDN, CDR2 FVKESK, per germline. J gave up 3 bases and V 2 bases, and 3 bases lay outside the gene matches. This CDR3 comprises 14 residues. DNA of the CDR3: TGTGCCAGCAGCCAACAACAGGGGCACACTGAAGCTTTCTTT. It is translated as CASSQQQGHTEAFF.